Listed below are T cell receptor beta chains from one sample, sequenced in a study of OX40 agonist ivuxolimab in advanced cancers. Produced via immunoSEQ multiplex PCR; TCRdb's table is partial and in-frame only. Counted here are 55,000 to 70,000 clones, over 75% occurring once; the ten biggest clones make up 4% to 5%. The sample consisted of CD4+ or CD8+ T cells sorted from blood, taken in a trial of the OX40 agonist ivuxolimab. The receptors were sampled from an adult with an advanced solid tumor such as melanoma, head and neck, liver or kidney cancer. Both conserved end residues are part of each CDR3. Clone size is stated in some rows and not others, as once, few, many or a class when expanded.

clone_size | j_call | v_call | cdr3_aa
. | TRBJ1-5 | TRBV28 | CASSWGTGGNQPQHF
. | TRBJ1-4 | TRBV19 | CASSIRRQGEKLFF
few | TRBJ2-7 | TRBV7-9 | CASLRVGTGGGYEQYF
. | TRBJ2-5 | TRBV11-2 | CASRPSQGETQYF
. | TRBJ2-2 | TRBV6-6 | CAVSGANTGELFF
. | TRBJ2-6 | TRBV11-2 | CASSLGVRMISGANVLTF
. | TRBJ2-7 | TRBV5-6 | CASSERLSSYEQYF
once | TRBJ2-7 | TRBV27 | CASSLFGTTYQYEQYF
. | TRBJ2-1 | TRBV28 | CASSPRLAGADNEQFF
. | TRBJ2-1 | TRBV5-4 | CASRVGLAGGVNEQFF
few | TRBJ2-7 | TRBV28 | CASRPGQAYEQYF
few | TRBJ2-7 | TRBV27 | CASRILAGVYEQYF
. | TRBJ2-1 | TRBV9 | CASSVDVSNEQFF
. | TRBJ1-3 | TRBV6-1 | CASSERFGKISGNTIYF
. | TRBJ1-5 | TRBV6-5 | CASSYTGGAGQPQHF
. | TRBJ1-2 | TRBV18 | CASSPDSKEDYGYTF
. | TRBJ1-5 | TRBV6-1 | CASSEPGTGESQPQHF
. | TRBJ2-1 | TRBV5-4 | CASSSGLAVYNEQFF
. | TRBJ1-5 | TRBV19 | CASVDRGLSGQPQHF
. | TRBJ1-1 | TRBV19 | CASSPGPNTEAFF
. | TRBJ2-3 | TRBV9 | CASSVVTGGADTQYF
. | TRBJ1-1 | TRBV11-2 | CASSPGQGFTEAFF
. | TRBJ1-5 | TRBV7-8 | CASSQKLGDGNQPQHF
. | TRBJ1-1 | TRBV27 | CASRTGTEAFF
. | TRBJ2-7 | TRBV2 | CASSERLAGYEQYF
. | TRBJ1-2 | TRBV6-5 | CASRPFQGSYGYTF
. | TRBJ2-7 | TRBV4-2 | CASSRPDRGSEQYF
. | TRBJ1-5 | TRBV18 | CASSLGQGGIHQPQHF
few | TRBJ1-2 | TRBV27 | CASSPQVFGYGYTF